These 10 T cell receptor beta chains originate from one sample sequenced in a study of human T cells and chemical hapten exposure. This sample's time point: pre-sensitization, week 0. The treatment was: therapeutic diphenylcyclopropenone sensitization with weekly scalp DPC. A single record per CDR3 protein comes from TCRdb applying MiXCR to the RACE reads. The sample holds roughly 40,000 distinct CDR3 sequences, around 12% seen once. The sequenced sample was whole blood, obtained in connection with sensitization to the hapten diphenylcyclopropenone (DPC). All receptors come from a woman in her 30s with alopecia areata. Some clones in this sample may be carry-over from other donors' samples.

The rearrangement links TRBV2 to TRBJ2-7, with 9 bases matching TRBD2. V shed 7 bases, J shed 3 bases, and the junction held 10 bases outside the gene matches. The CDR3 has 15 amino acids. Germline loops: CDR1 SNHLY, CDR2 FYNNEI. DNA of the CDR3: TGTGCCAGCAACAGTCCGGGTAGCGGGGGCTACGAGCAGTACTTC. This gives the protein CASNSPGSGGYEQYF.

The chain carries TRBV12-3 or TRBV12-4 and TRBJ1-1; unclear D gene. V shed 3 bases and J shed 3 bases, with 11 bases lying between them. The CDR3 is made up of 14 amino acids. In DNA form, the CDR3 reads TGTGCCAGCAGTTTTTTAGCAGTTTACACTGAAGCTTTCTTT. It is translated as CASSFLAVYTEAFF.

Many counts were recorded for this clonotype. This rearrangement joins TRBV7-3 to TRBJ2-2; no definite D call. CDR1 and CDR2 from the germline V gene are SGHTA and FQGTGA. The CDR3 extends over 14 amino acids. V was cut by 3 bases and J by 6 bases, with 11 bases left in between. This chain's CDR3 is CASSFTRVAGELFF. DNA of the CDR3: TGTGCCAGCAGCTTTACAAGGGTGGCCGGGGAGCTGTTTTTT. The full variable domain, its missing parts supplied by reference TRBV7-3 and TRBJ2-2, is GAGVSQTPSNKVTEKGKYVELRCDPISGHTALYWYRQSLGQGPEFLIYFQGTGAADDSGLPNDRFFAVRPEGSVSTLKIQRTERGDSAVYLCASSFTRVAGELFFGEGSRLTVL.

This clonotype was seen many times. V gene TRBV20-1 combines with J gene TRBJ1-5; D gene unclear. This CDR3 has 15 amino acids. Germline CDR1 is DFQATT and CDR2 is SNEGSKA (reference sequence). V was trimmed by 3 bases and J by 6 bases, leaving 18 bases between them. This chain's CDR3 is CSASHTSSGGQPQHF. The CDR3 bases are TGCAGTGCTAGTCATACCTCCTCGGGCGGTCAGCCCCAGCATTTT.

In its sample, this clonotype was seen a few times. This chain joins TRBV19 and TRBJ2-5; no clear D gene. This CDR3 comprises 11 residues. The ends were cut back, 5 bases at V and 5 bases at J, with 6 bases in the middle. The germline CDR1 and CDR2 sequences are LNHDA and SQIVND (reference sequence). CDR3 sequence reads: CASSVGETQYF. The CDR3 coding sequence is TGTGCCAGTAGTGTCGGGGAGACCCAGTACTTC.

This clonotype has at least ten counts. The chain couples TRBV6-1 to TRBJ2-4; 10 positions match TRBD1. Unmatched junction bases numbered 0, after V lost 3 bases and J lost 4 bases. Germline V gene data show CDR1 as MNHNS and CDR2 as SASEGT. This CDR3 has 14 residues. CDR3 loop: CASSEGQGKNIQYF. The CDR3, as DNA: TGTGCCAGCAGTGAGGGACAGGGGAAAAACATTCAGTACTTC.

This clonotype was seen more than once but under ten times. This chain links TRBV7-2 with TRBJ2-7; TRBD2 matches at 9 bases. The germline gives CDR1 SGHTA, CDR2 FQGNSA. Unmatched junction bases numbered 12, after V lost 5 bases and J lost 10 bases. CDR3 length: 14 residues. CDR3 sequence (DNA): TGTGCCAGCAGCGCCAGTCCTAGCGGGGCGCCTCAGTACTTC. It codes for CASSASPSGAPQYF.

This clonotype was seen many times. This chain links TRBV18 with TRBJ1-1; D is unresolved. V lost 2 bases and J lost 1, with 8 bases in between. Looked up from germline, CDR1 is KGHSH and CDR2 is LQKENI. The CDR3 has 14 residues. The CDR3 nucleotides read TGTGCCAGCTCACCAGTAACAAGGAACACTGAAGCTTTCTTT. It codes for CASSPVTRNTEAFF.

V usage is TRBV7-9 and J usage is TRBJ1-5; tentatively, D is TRBD1 (5 bases). The CDR3 contains 13 residues. Germline CDR1 and CDR2: SEHNR and FQNEAQ (reference sequence). V was cut by 5 bases and J by 9 bases, with 14 bases left in between. The CDR3 coding sequence is TGTGCCAGCAGCCTGGGGGATAGTGGGCCCCAGCATTTT. This sequence encodes CASSLGDSGPQHF.

This chain connects TRBV28 to TRBJ2-7, with D tentatively TRBD2 (7 bases). The germline CDR1 and CDR2 sequences are MDHEN and SYDVKM. This CDR3 is built from 15 residues. V shed 6 bases and J shed 0 bases, with 15 bases lying between them. The CDR3 DNA reads TGTGCCAGCAGGGACTCGGGGGGCCTCTCCTACGAGCAGTACTTC. As protein: CASRDSGGLSYEQYF.